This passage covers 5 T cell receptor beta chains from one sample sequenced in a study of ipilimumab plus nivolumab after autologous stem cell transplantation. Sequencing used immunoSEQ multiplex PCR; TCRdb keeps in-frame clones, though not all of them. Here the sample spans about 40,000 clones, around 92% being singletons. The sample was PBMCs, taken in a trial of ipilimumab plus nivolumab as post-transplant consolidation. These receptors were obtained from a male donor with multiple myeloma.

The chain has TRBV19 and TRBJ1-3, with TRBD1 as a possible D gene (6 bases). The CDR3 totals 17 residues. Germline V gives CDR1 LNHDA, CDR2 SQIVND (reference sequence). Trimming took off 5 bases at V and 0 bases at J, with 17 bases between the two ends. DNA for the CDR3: TGTGCCAGTAGTCCCCCCTTGACAGGAAGCTCTGGAAACACCATATATTTT. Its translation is CASSPPLTGSSGNTIYF.

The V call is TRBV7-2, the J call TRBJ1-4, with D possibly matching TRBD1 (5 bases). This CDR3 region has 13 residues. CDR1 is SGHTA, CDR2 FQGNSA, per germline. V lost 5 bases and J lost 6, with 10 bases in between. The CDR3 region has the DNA TGTGCCAGCAGCCCGAGACAGTATGAAAAACTGTTTTTT. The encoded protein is CASSPRQYEKLFF. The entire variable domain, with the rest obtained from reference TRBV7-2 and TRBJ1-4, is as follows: GAGVSQSPSNKVTEKGKDVELRCDPISGHTALYWYRQSLGQGLEFLIYFQGNSAPDKSGLPSDRFSAERTGGSVSTLTIQRTQQEDSAVYLCASSPRQYEKLFFGSGTQLSVL.

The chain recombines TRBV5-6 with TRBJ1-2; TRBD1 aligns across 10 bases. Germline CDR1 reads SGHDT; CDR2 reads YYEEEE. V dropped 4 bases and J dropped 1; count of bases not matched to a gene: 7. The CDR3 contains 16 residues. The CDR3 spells CASSPGTGASNYGYTF. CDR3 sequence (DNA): TGTGCCAGCAGCCCCGGGACAGGGGCGAGTAACTATGGCTACACCTTC.

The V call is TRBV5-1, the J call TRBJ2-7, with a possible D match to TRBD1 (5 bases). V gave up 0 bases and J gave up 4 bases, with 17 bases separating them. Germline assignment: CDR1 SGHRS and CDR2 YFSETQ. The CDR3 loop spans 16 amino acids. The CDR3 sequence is CASSLGTSAREYEQYF. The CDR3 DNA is TGCGCCAGCAGCTTGGGGACCTCAGCCAGGGAATACGAGCAGTACTTC.

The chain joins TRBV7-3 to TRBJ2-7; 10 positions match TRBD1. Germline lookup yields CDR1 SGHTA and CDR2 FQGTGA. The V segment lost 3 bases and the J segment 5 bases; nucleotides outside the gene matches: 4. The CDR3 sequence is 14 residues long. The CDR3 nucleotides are TGTGCCAGCAGCTTGGGACAGGGGAAGGACGAGCAGTACTTC. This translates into CASSLGQGKDEQYF.